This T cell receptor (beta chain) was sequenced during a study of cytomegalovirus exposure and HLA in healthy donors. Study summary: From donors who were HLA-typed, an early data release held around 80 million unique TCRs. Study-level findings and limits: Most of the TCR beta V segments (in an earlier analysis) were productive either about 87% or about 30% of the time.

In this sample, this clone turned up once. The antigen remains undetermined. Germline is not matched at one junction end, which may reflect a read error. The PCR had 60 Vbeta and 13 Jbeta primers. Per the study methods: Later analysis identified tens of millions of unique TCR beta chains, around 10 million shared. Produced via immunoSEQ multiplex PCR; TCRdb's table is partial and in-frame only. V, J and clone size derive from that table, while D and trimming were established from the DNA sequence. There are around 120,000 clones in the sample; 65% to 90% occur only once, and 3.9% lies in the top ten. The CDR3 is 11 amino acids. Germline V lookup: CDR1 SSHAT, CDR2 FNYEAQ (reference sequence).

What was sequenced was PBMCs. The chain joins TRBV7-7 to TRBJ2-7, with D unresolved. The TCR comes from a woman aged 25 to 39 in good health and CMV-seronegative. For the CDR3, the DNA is TGTGCTAGCAGCTTAAACTGGGAGCAGTACTTC. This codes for CASSLNWEQYF.